This TCR beta chain was recorded in a study of cytomegalovirus exposure and HLA in healthy donors. On the study more broadly: A prior study identified some 100 million unique TCR beta sequences from roughly 180 million T cells.

General observations from the study: A few chains tied to CMV proved CMV antigen-specific in vitro. TCR beta sequences reportedly predicted most subjects' HLA-A and HLA-B alleles accurately. Analysis performed later found approximately 17,000 TCR beta sequences associated with HLA alleles at 0.05 false discovery rate.

The PCR had 60 Vbeta and 13 Jbeta primers. The protocol was immunoSEQ multiplex PCR, while the TCRdb copy is restricted to in-frame clones and leaves out a portion. This table lists 40,000 to 60,000 clones. V dropped 7 bases and J dropped 6; count of bases not matched to a gene: 5. Germline V CDR1 and CDR2: SNHLY, FYNNEI. This CDR3 is 12 amino acids long. About this clone itself: Its target is unknown.

The TCR was taken from a female donor in good health and CMV-seronegative. The chain has TRBV2 and TRBJ2-7; 8 nucleotides line up with TRBD1. The sample consisted of PBMCs. The CDR3: CASNPTGVEQYF. Here the CDR3 DNA reads TGTGCCAGCAATCCGACAGGGGTCGAGCAGTACTTC.